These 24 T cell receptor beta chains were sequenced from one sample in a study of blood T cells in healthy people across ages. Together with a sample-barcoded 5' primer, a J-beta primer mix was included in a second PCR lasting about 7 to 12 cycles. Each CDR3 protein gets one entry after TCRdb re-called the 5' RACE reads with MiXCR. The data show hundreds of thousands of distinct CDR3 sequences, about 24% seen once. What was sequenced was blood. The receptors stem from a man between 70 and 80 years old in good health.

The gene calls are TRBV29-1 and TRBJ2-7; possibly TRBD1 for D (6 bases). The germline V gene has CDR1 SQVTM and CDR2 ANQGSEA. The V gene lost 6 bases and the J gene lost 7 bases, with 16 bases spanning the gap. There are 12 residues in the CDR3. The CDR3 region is CSVDNRVGEQYF. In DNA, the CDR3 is TGCAGCGTCGATAACAGGGTAGGGGAGCAGTACTTC.

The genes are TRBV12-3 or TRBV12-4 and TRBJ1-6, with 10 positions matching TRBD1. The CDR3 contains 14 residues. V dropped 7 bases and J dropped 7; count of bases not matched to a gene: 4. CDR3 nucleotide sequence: TGTGCCAGCACCGTGACAGGGGGCAATTCACCCCTCCACTTT. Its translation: CASTVTGGNSPLHF.

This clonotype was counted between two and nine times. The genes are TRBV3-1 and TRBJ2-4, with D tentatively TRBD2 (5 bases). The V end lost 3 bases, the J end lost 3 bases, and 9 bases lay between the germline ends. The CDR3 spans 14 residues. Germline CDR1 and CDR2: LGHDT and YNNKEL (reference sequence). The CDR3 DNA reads TGTGCCAGCAGCCAGGAGGTAGTCAAAAACATTCAGTACTTC. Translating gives CASSQEVVKNIQYF.

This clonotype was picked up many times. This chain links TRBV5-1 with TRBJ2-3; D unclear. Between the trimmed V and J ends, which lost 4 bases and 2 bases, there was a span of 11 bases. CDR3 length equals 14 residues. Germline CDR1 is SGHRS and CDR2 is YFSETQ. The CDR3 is CASSITADTDTQYF. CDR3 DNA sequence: TGCGCCAGCAGCATTACAGCCGACACAGATACGCAGTATTTT. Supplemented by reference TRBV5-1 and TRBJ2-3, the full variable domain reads KAGVTQTPRYLIKTRGQQVTLSCSPISGHRSVSWYQQTPGQGLQFLFEYFSETQRNKGNFPGRFSGRQFSNSRSEMNVSTLELGDSALYLCASSITADTDTQYFGPGTRLTVL.

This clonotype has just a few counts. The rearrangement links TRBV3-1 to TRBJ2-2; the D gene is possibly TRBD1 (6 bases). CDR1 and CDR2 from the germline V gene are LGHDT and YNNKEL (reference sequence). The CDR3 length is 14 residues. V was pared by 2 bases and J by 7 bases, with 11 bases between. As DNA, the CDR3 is TGTGCCAGCAGCCAATCGAGGGGACACGGGGAGCTGTTTTTT. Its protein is CASSQSRGHGELFF.

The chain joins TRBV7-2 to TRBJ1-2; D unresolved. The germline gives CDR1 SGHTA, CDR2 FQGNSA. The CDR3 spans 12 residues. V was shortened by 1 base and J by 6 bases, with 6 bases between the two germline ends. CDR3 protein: CASSLDSDGYTF. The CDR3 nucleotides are TGTGCCAGCAGCTTAGACAGTGATGGCTACACCTTC.

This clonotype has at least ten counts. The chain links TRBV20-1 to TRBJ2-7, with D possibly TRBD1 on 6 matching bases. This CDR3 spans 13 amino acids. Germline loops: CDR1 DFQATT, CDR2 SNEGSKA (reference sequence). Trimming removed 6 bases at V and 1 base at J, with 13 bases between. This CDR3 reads CSADRDTSYEQYF. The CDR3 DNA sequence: TGCAGTGCCGACCGGGACACTTCCTACGAGCAGTACTTC.

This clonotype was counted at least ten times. The CDR3 loop is CASSFVAGVSKNIQYF. CDR3 nucleotide sequence: TGCGCCAGCAGCTTTGTAGCGGGAGTGTCCAAAAACATTCAGTACTTC. The J gene is TRBJ2-4, the V gene TRBV5-1, with TRBD2 matching 9 bases. The CDR3 consists of 16 residues. Trimming removed 2 bases from V and 2 bases from J; junction bases left unmatched: 5. Germline CDR1 SGHRS, CDR2 YFSETQ.

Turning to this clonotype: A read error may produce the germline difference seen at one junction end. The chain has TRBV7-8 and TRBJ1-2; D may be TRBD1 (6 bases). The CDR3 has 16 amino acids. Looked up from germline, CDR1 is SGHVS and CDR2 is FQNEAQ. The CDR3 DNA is TGTGCCGGCAGCTTAGATCGGGGGGCGCGGATCTATGGCTACACCTTC. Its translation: CAGSLDRGARIYGYTF.

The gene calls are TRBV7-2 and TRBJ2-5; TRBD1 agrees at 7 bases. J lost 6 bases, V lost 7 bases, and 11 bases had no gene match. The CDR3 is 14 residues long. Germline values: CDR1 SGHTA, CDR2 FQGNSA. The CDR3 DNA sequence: TGTGCCAGCACCCAGGGGGTCGCAGGGCAGACCCAGTACTTC. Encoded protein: CASTQGVAGQTQYF.

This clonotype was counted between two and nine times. CDR3 loop: CAISESTRGTFYTF. CDR3 nucleotide sequence: TGTGCCATCAGTGAGTCGACCAGAGGTACCTTCTACACCTTC. The genes are TRBV10-3 and TRBJ1-2; no clear D. The V end lost 0 bases, the J end lost 10 bases, and 15 bases lay between the germline ends. This CDR3 contains 14 residues. CDR1 and CDR2 (germline): ENHRY, SYGVKD.

The CDR3 region has the DNA TGTGCCAGCAGACAAAACAATGAGCAGTTCTTC. Amino acid sequence: CASRQNNEQFF. The genes are TRBV3-1 and TRBJ2-1; D unclear. The germline gives CDR1 LGHDT, CDR2 YNNKEL (reference sequence). The CDR3 is 11 amino acids. Deletions cut 6 bases from V and 5 bases from J, with 5 bases between.

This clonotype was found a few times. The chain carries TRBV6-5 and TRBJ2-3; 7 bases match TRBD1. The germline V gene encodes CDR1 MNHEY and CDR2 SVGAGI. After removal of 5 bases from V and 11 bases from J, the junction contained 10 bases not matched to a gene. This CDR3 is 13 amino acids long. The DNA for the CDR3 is TGTGCCAGCAGTGCGTCGACAGGGCTCGGGCAGTATTTT. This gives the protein CASSASTGLGQYF.

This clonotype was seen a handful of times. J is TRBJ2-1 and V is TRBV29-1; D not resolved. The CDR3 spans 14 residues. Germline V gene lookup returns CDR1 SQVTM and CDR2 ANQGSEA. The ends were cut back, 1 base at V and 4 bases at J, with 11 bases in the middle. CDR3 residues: CSVEVGRSYNEQFF. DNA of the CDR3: TGCAGCGTTGAAGTGGGCCGATCTTACAATGAGCAGTTCTTC.

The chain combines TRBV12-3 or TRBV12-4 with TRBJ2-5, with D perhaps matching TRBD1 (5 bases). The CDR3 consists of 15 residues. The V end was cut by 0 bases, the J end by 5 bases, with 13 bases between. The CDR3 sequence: CASSLARGLRETQYF. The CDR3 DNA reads TGTGCCAGCAGTTTAGCTAGGGGCCTGCGGGAGACCCAGTACTTC.

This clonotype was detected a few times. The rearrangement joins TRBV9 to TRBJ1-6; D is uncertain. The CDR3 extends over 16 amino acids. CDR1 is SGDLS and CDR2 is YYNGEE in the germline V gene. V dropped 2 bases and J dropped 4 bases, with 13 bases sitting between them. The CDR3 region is CASSVDQLVYNSPLHF. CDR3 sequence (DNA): TGTGCCAGCAGCGTCGACCAATTAGTATATAATTCACCCCTCCACTTT.

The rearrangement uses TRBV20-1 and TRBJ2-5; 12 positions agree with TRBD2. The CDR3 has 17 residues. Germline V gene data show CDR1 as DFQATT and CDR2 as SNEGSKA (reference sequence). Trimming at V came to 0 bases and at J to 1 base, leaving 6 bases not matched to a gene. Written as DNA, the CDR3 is TGCAGTGCTAGAGAACCGACTAGCGGGGGAGTCCAAGAGACCCAGTACTTC. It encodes CSAREPTSGGVQETQYF.

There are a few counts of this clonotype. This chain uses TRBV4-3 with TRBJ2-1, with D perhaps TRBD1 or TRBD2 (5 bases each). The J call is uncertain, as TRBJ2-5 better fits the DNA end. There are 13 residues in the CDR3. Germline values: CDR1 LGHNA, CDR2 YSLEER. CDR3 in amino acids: CASSQGDPETQYF. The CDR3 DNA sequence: TGCGCCAGCAGCCAAGGGGACCCAGAGACCCAGTACTTC.

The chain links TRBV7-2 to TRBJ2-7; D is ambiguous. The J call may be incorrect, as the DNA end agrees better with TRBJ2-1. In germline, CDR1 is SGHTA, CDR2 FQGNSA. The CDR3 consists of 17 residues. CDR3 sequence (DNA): TGTGCCAGCAGCCTGAGAACCTACGCCATGAGGAACAATGAGCAGTTCTTC. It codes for CASSLRTYAMRNNEQFF.

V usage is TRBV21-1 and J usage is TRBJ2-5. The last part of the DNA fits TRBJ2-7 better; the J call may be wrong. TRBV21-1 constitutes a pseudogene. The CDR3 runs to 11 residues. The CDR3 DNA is TGTGCCAGCAGCAACCAATACGAGCAGTACGTC. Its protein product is CASSNQYEQYV.

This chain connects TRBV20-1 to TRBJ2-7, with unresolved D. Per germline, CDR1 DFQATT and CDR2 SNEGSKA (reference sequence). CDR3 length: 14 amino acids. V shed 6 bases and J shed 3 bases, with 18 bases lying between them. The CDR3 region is CSANSGRHFYEQYF. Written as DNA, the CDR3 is TGCAGTGCCAATTCTGGGCGGCACTTCTACGAGCAGTACTTC.

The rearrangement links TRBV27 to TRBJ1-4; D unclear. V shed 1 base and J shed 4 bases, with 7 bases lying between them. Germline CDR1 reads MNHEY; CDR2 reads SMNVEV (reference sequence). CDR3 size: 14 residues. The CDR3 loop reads CASSLLHVNEKLFF. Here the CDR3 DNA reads TGTGCCAGCAGTTTATTACACGTTAATGAAAAACTGTTTTTT. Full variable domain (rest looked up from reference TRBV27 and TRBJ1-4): EAQVTQNPRYLITVTGKKLTVTCSQNMNHEYMSWYRQDPGLGLRQIYYSMNVEVTDKGDVPEGYKVSRKEKRNFPLILESPSPNQTSLYFCASSLLHVNEKLFFGSGTQLSVL.

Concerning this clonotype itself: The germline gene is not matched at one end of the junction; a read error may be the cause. CDR3 amino acids: CAASDQRVPTDTQYF. The CDR3, as DNA: TGTGCCGCCAGTGATCAACGCGTCCCGACAGATACGCAGTATTTT. The chain recombines TRBV24-1 with TRBJ2-3; no reliable D call. CDR1 is KGHDR, CDR2 SFDVKD, per germline. This CDR3 spans 15 amino acids.

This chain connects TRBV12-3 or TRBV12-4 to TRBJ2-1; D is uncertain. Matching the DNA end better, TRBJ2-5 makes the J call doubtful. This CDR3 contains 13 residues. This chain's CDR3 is CASSTGLWETQYF. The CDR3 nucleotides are TGTGCCAGCAGCACCGGGCTCTGGGAGACCCAGTACTTC.